This T cell receptor (beta chain) was captured by sequencing in a study of Ad26.COV2.S vaccination and SARS-CoV-2 variants. Points from the study as a whole: Possible underestimation of total T cell responses by the TCR breadth and depth analyses was noted.

Comments on this clone: Its antigen remains unidentified.

Treatment specified: around 19 received Ad26.COV2.S at low or high dose, single or two shots; about 5 received placebo; per-sample allocation not given. Specimen acquisition occurred on day 63 following the initial vaccine or placebo injection. CDR1 is SGDLS and CDR2 is YYNGEE in the germline V gene. The CDR3 is 14 amino acids. Trimming took 6 bases from V and 4 from J, leaving 13 bases between them. This table comes from immunoSEQ multiplex PCR, and its TCRdb copy is limited to in-frame clones, with some not included. The table shows roughly 510,000 clones, with 87% occurring only once. This sample comprised peripheral blood, obtained in a trial of Ad26.COV2.S vaccine versus placebo. The TCR was taken from a person aged 18-65 years who received the Ad26.COV2.S COVID-19 vaccine or a placebo. This chain joins TRBV9 and TRBJ2-2; D ambiguous. The CDR3 DNA reads TGTGCCAGCACCTTCAATAGTGGCACCGGGGAGCTGTTTTTT. Protein sequence: CASTFNSGTGELFF.